These 28 T cell receptor beta chains were sequenced from one sample in a study of identifying expanded T cells in peripheral blood. TCRdb's table, derived via immunoSEQ multiplex PCR, lists solely in-frame clones and lacks some. The table shows around 94,000 clones, with 70% to 90% occurring only once. Sequenced material: blood. The source is a person aged 18 to 70 in good health.

This rearrangement joins TRBV5-4 to TRBJ2-2; 16 bases line up with TRBD2. Per germline, CDR1 SGHNT and CDR2 YYREEE (reference sequence). Trimming removed 3 bases from V and 3 bases from J; junction bases left unmatched: 11. The CDR3 sequence is 20 residues long. CDR3 protein: CASSYPWAGTSGGDTGELFF. The CDR3 region has the DNA TGTGCCAGCAGCTACCCATGGGCCGGGACTAGCGGGGGGGACACCGGGGAGCTGTTTTTT.

V is TRBV5-5 and J is TRBJ2-2; 10 positions agree with TRBD1. Germline CDR1 and CDR2: SGHKS and YYEKEE (reference sequence). The ends lost 3 bases at V and 6 bases at J; junction bases unmatched: 8. The CDR3 extends over 16 amino acids. The CDR3: CASSSGQGGRSGELFF. The CDR3, as DNA: TGTGCCAGCAGCTCCGGACAGGGGGGTCGGTCCGGGGAGCTGTTTTTT.

The rearrangement links TRBV6-6 to TRBJ1-1; D ambiguous. CDR1 is MNHNY, CDR2 SVGAGI, per germline (reference sequence). The V and J ends lost 6 bases and 6 bases respectively, with 14 bases between them. CDR3 length: 13 residues. The CDR3 protein is CASSPGEGPEAFF. CDR3 bases: TGTGCCAGCAGCCCCGGCGAAGGGCCTGAAGCTTTCTTT.

Here the CDR3 DNA reads TGTGCCAGCAGCTTCGCAGGGCTGAACGAGCAGTACTTC. Translated: CASSFAGLNEQYF. The chain couples TRBV11-3 to TRBJ2-7; TRBD1 is a possible D gene (5 bases). Trimming left V 3 bases short and J 5 bases short, with 11 bases between. From germline, CDR1 is SGHNT and CDR2 YENEEA. The CDR3 runs to 13 residues. The variable domain in full, completed from reference TRBV11-3 and TRBJ2-7, reads EAGVVQSPRYKIIEKKQPVAFWCNPISGHNTLYWYLQNLGQGPELLIRYENEEAVDDSQLPKDRFSAERLKGVDSTLKIQPAELGDSAVYLCASSFAGLNEQYFGPGTRLTVT.

This clone was detected only once. The J gene is TRBJ2-3, the V gene TRBV30; 7 nucleotides align to TRBD1. The germline CDR1 and CDR2 sequences are GTSNPN and SVGIG (reference sequence). This CDR3 comprises 14 residues. J lost 4 bases, V lost 7 bases, and 11 bases had no gene match. This chain's CDR3 is CASKRDRGSDTQYF. CDR3 in DNA: TGTGCCTCAAAACGGGACAGAGGGTCAGATACGCAGTATTTT.

J is TRBJ1-4 and V is TRBV11-3; maybe TRBD1 (6 bases). Germline-derived CDR1 and CDR2 are SGHNT and YENEEA. Deletions cut 5 bases from V and 0 bases from J, with 13 bases between. This CDR3 has 16 residues. The CDR3 DNA sequence: TGTGCCAGCAGCCCAGGGGCCGTTTCAACTAATGAAAAACTGTTTTTT. Encoded protein: CASSPGAVSTNEKLFF.

The genes are TRBV5-4 and TRBJ2-5, with TRBD1 identical over 9 bases. CDR3 length equals 14 residues. V dropped 4 bases and J dropped 3; count of bases not matched to a gene: 4. The germline CDR1 and CDR2 sequences are SGHNT and YYREEE (reference sequence). The CDR3 region has the DNA TGTGCCAGCAGCCCATGGACAGGGGAAGAGACCCAGTACTTC. Encoded protein: CASSPWTGEETQYF. Using reference TRBV5-4 and TRBJ2-5 for the parts outside the CDR3, the full variable domain is ETGVTQSPTHLIKTRGQQVTLRCSSQSGHNTVSWYQQALGQGPQFIFQYYREEENGRGNFPPRFSGLQFPNYSSELNVNALELDDSALYLCASSPWTGEETQYFGPGTRLLVL.

The V call is TRBV7-2, the J call TRBJ2-2; the D gene is possibly TRBD2 (6 bases). V was pared by 4 bases and J by 4 bases, with 16 bases between. CDR3 length equals 16 residues. Looked up from germline, CDR1 is SGHTA and CDR2 is FQGNSA. CDR3 DNA: TGTGCCAGCAGCTCAACCGGGACTCTCCTCACCGGGGAGCTGTTTTTT. This translates into CASSSTGTLLTGELFF.

The rearrangement uses TRBV6-1 and TRBJ1-2, with a possible D match to TRBD1 (5 bases). The CDR3 runs 13 residues. V lost 6 bases and J 2 bases, leaving 10 bases between the germline ends. CDR1 is MNHNS and CDR2 is SASEGT in the germline V gene. As DNA, the CDR3 is TGTGCCAGCAGAAAGCCAGGGAACTATGGCTACACCTTC. Translated, it gives CASRKPGNYGYTF.

This chain connects TRBV30 to TRBJ1-6; 10 bases fit TRBD1. V was pared by 3 bases and J by 7 bases, with 9 bases of the junction left unmatched. This CDR3 is built from 16 residues. CDR1 is GTSNPN, CDR2 SVGIG, per germline (reference sequence). The CDR3 DNA reads TGTGCCTGGAGCCGAAACCCGGGACAGGGGAATTCACCCCTCCACTTT. Amino acids: CAWSRNPGQGNSPLHF.

The J gene is TRBJ1-3, the V gene TRBV5-4, with TRBD1 matching 9 bases. The CDR3 runs to 19 residues. J was trimmed by 0 bases and V by 2 bases; bases with no gene match: 12. Looked up from germline, CDR1 is SGHNT and CDR2 is YYREEE (reference sequence). The CDR3 sequence is CASSLKLGTGWPSGNTIYF. CDR3 nucleotides: TGTGCCAGCAGCTTAAAACTCGGGACAGGGTGGCCCTCTGGAAACACCATATATTTT.

CDR3 region: CASSDRTKNTGELFF. The DNA of the CDR3 is TGCGCCAGCAGTGACCGGACCAAGAACACCGGGGAGCTGTTTTTT. The chain joins TRBV10-2 to TRBJ2-2, with D unclear. The CDR3 is made up of 15 amino acids. Germline V gene sequence: CDR1 WSHSY, CDR2 SAAADI. V lost 3 bases and J lost 1, with 9 bases in between.

The rearrangement links TRBV7-8 to TRBJ1-2; D is undetermined. The germline V gene has CDR1 SGHVS and CDR2 FQNEAQ. V was shortened by 3 bases and J by 8 bases, with 10 bases between the two germline ends. This CDR3 is 12 amino acids long. CDR3 DNA sequence: TGTGCCAGCAGCTTTACGACGGAGGGCTACACCTTC. It is translated as CASSFTTEGYTF.

The rearrangement links TRBV27 to TRBJ1-4, with a weak D call TRBD1 (6 bases). This CDR3 is 14 amino acids long. CDR1 and CDR2 from the germline V gene are MNHEY and SMNVEV (reference sequence). Trimming stripped 5 bases from V and 7 bases from J, with 14 bases between. CDR3 sequence reads: CASSPTGRGEKLFF. For the CDR3, the DNA is TGTGCCAGCAGTCCCACAGGGAGGGGTGAAAAACTGTTTTTT.

In nucleotides, the CDR3 is TGTGCCAGTACCTCCCCTCGGACAACTAATGAAAAACTGTTTTTT. This encodes CASTSPRTTNEKLFF. The chain recombines TRBV19 with TRBJ1-4; D remains unclear. This CDR3 contains 15 residues. Germline CDR1 reads LNHDA; CDR2 reads SQIVND (reference sequence). With 7 bases removed from V and 0 bases from J, the gap between germline ends came to 12 bases.

The chain links TRBV5-1 to TRBJ2-7, with D tentatively TRBD1 or TRBD2 (6 bases each). Germline V gives CDR1 SGHRS, CDR2 YFSETQ. This CDR3 spans 14 amino acids. Trimming took off 1 base at V and 6 bases at J, with 14 bases between the two ends. The DNA of the CDR3 is TGCGCCAGCAGCTTGCAGGGGACTTTGAGCGAGCAGTACTTC. This gives the protein CASSLQGTLSEQYF.

The CDR3 spells CASSQDSAVAAYEQYF. The CDR3 DNA reads as TGCGCCAGCAGCCAAGACTCGGCAGTTGCAGCCTACGAGCAGTACTTC. This chain joins TRBV4-3 and TRBJ2-7; D ambiguous. The CDR3 consists of 16 residues. Germline-derived CDR1 and CDR2 are LGHNA and YSLEER. With 0 bases removed from V and 2 bases from J, the gap between germline ends came to 14 bases.

This chain connects TRBV19 to TRBJ1-3; tentatively, D is TRBD1 (6 bases). The CDR3 length is 14 residues. V was clipped by 9 bases and J by 5 bases, with 17 bases between them. Per the germline V gene, CDR1 is LNHDA and CDR2 is SQIVND (reference sequence). Here the CDR3 reads CASLSTGLRNTIYF. DNA for the CDR3: TGTGCCAGCCTTTCTACAGGGTTGAGAAACACCATATATTTT. Variable domain in full (rest from reference TRBV19 and TRBJ1-3): DGGITQSPKYLFRKEGQNVTLSCEQNLNHDAMYWYRQDPGQGLRLIYYSQIVNDFQKGDIAEGYSVSREKKESFPLTVTSAQKNPTAFYLCASLSTGLRNTIYFGEGSWLTVV.

V and J are TRBV7-8 and TRBJ2-3; the match to TRBD2 covers 8 bases. CDR1 is SGHVS and CDR2 is FQNEAQ in the germline V gene. This CDR3 has 14 amino acids. Trimming cost V 5 bases and J 6 bases; bases outside gene matches: 7. The CDR3 protein is CASSHNRGGDTQYF. Here the CDR3 DNA reads TGTGCCAGCAGCCATAACCGGGGGGGCGATACGCAGTATTTT. Filled out from reference TRBV7-8 and TRBJ2-3, the complete variable domain reads GAGVSQSPRYKVAKRGQDVALRCDPISGHVSLFWYQQALGQGPEFLTYFQNEAQLDKSGLPSDRFFAERPEGSVSTLKIQRTQQEDSAVYLCASSHNRGGDTQYFGPGTRLTVL.

The chain combines TRBV5-6 with TRBJ2-3, with D perhaps matching TRBD2 (7 bases). The CDR3 has 14 residues. V shed 1 base and J shed 6 bases, with 12 bases lying between them. Germline V gene lookup returns CDR1 SGHDT and CDR2 YYEEEE. CDR3 sequence (DNA): TGTGCCAGCAGCTTGTGGGGGGGCCTTGATACGCAGTATTTT. It specifies CASSLWGGLDTQYF.

This sequence joins TRBV9 and TRBJ2-1; TRBD1 is a possible D gene (5 bases). The CDR3 is 18 residues long. Trimming removed 3 bases from V and 2 bases from J, with 21 bases in between. Germline CDR1 SGDLS, CDR2 YYNGEE. Written as DNA, the CDR3 is TGTGCCAGCAGCGCTCTAAAAGGAACAGGACGTGCCTACAATGAGCAGTTCTTC. It is translated as CASSALKGTGRAYNEQFF.

This clone is a singleton in its sample. The rearrangement links TRBV4-3 to TRBJ1-2; D is unresolved. The germline V gene has CDR1 LGHNA and CDR2 YSLEER. V was clipped by 4 bases and J by 0 bases, with 15 bases between them. This CDR3 region has 16 residues. Here the CDR3 reads CASSLVFETANYGYTF. The CDR3 coding sequence is TGCGCCAGCAGCCTTGTCTTTGAGACGGCTAACTATGGCTACACCTTC.

The table lists this clone with a count of one. The J gene is TRBJ1-2, the V gene TRBV11-2, with 8 positions matching TRBD1. CDR3 size: 16 residues. Germline V gene lookup returns CDR1 SGHAT and CDR2 FQNNGV. V shed 5 bases, J shed 3 bases, and the junction held 11 bases outside the gene matches. The CDR3 nucleotides are TGTGCCAGCAGCCACAGACTCGGACAGGGCGACTATGGCTACACCTTC. Amino acid sequence: CASSHRLGQGDYGYTF.

With regard to this clone: This specimen includes other DNA sequences encoding the same CDR3. The chain joins TRBV6-4 to TRBJ2-1; TRBD2 aligns across 10 bases. Germline V gene data show CDR1 as MRHNA and CDR2 as SNTAGT. There are 15 residues in the CDR3. V trimming: 0 bases; J trimming: 6 bases; junction bases outside the gene matches: 2. CDR3 residues: CASSDSSGGANEQFF. CDR3 in DNA: TGTGCCAGCAGTGACTCAAGCGGGGGGGCCAATGAGCAGTTCTTC.

The rearrangement links TRBV18 to TRBJ1-5; D is unresolved. CDR3 size: 15 residues. V was clipped by 3 bases and J by 2 bases, with 11 bases between them. Germline CDR1 is KGHSH and CDR2 is LQKENI. CDR3 residues: CASSPQEVGNQPQHF. The CDR3 DNA reads TGTGCCAGCTCACCCCAAGAGGTTGGCAATCAGCCCCAGCATTTT.

The V gene is TRBV27, the J gene TRBJ1-2, with D possibly TRBD1 on 5 matching bases. This CDR3 has 16 amino acids. V lost 6 bases and J 8 bases, leaving 25 bases between the germline ends. From germline, CDR1 is MNHEY and CDR2 SMNVEV (reference sequence). The CDR3 DNA reads as TGTGCCAGCAGGGACTCGACAGACGGAAGGAGAGGAGGCTACACCTTC. This codes for CASRDSTDGRRGGYTF.

This clone was counted between two and nine times. V usage is TRBV27 and J usage is TRBJ1-2; TRBD1 matches at 10 bases. Germline V CDR1 and CDR2: MNHEY, SMNVEV (reference sequence). Unmatched junction bases numbered 4, after V lost 5 bases and J lost 4 bases. This CDR3 region has 14 residues. CDR3 bases: TGTGCCAGCAGTCCGACAGGGGGCGGCTATGGCTACACCTTC. Its protein is CASSPTGGGYGYTF.

The V gene is TRBV19, the J gene TRBJ1-5; D call uncertain. CDR3 size: 18 residues. Trimming left V 4 bases short and J 0 bases short, with 19 bases between. Germline loops: CDR1 LNHDA, CDR2 SQIVND (reference sequence). The CDR3 coding sequence is TGTGCCAGTAGTAAGTTTACAGCTTCCTTGGTTAGCAATCAGCCCCAGCATTTT. This gives the protein CASSKFTASLVSNQPQHF. Combining the CDR3 with reference TRBV19 and TRBJ1-5 gives the whole variable domain DGGITQSPKYLFRKEGQNVTLSCEQNLNHDAMYWYRQDPGQGLRLIYYSQIVNDFQKGDIAEGYSVSREKKESFPLTVTSAQKNPTAFYLCASSKFTASLVSNQPQHFGDGTRLSIL.